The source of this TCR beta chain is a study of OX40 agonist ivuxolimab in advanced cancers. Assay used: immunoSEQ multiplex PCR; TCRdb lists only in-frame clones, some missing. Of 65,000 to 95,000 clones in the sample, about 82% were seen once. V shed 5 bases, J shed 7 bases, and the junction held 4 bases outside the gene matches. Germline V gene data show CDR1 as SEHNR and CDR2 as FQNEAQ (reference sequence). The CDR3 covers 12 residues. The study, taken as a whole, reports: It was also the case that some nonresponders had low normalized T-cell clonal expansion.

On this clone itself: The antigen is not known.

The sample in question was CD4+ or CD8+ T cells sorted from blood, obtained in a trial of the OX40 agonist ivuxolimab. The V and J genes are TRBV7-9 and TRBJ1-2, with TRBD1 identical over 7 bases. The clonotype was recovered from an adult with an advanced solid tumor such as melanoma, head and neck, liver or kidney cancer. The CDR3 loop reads CASSPGTVGYTF. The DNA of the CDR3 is TGTGCCAGCAGCCCGGGGACAGTTGGCTACACCTTC.